The clone carrying this T cell receptor (beta chain) appeared a single time. Its cognate antigen is unknown. The germline V gene has CDR1 SGHTS and CDR2 YDEGEE. J lost 3 bases, V lost 0 bases, and 8 bases had no gene match. This CDR3 has 18 amino acids. Use of 60 Vbeta and 13 Jbeta primers characterized the PCR. The assay was immunoSEQ multiplex PCR, and TCRdb's table has in-frame clones only and misses some. In the table there are approximately 110,000 clones, around four fifths of which are singletons. This sample was included in a study of cytomegalovirus exposure and HLA in healthy donors. Study in general: Early released data had tens of millions of unique TCRs, all coming from HLA-typed donors.

Study-level points and caveats: The majority of CMV-associated TCR beta chains were reported as apparently HLA-restricted in a later analysis. Prior analysis indicated that the majority of TCR beta V segments exhibited productivity approximately 87% or approximately 30% of the time. In a later analysis, common viral pathogens appeared linked to several of the most significant clusters.

This sequence was found in a woman aged 40-49 years in good health and CMV-seropositive. The specimen was PBMCs. This sequence joins TRBV5-8 and TRBJ2-3; 12 bases are shared with TRBD2. The CDR3 coding sequence is TGTGCCAGCAGCTTGGAGGCTAGCGGGGGGGCGAATACAGATACGCAGTATTTT. Translation: CASSLEASGGANTDTQYF.